The sequence of this T cell receptor beta chain was determined in a study of cytomegalovirus exposure and HLA in healthy donors. Amplification used 60 Vbeta primers and 13 Jbeta primers. This table comes from immunoSEQ multiplex PCR, and its TCRdb copy is limited to in-frame clones, with some not included. This table has around 120,000 clones, about 83% appearing once. Overall study results and limits: An ancestry cluster, one associated with Asian ancestry, reportedly showed fewer N-insertions than the approximately 650-donor mean in a later analysis. In a later analysis, HLA-associated TCR beta chains were more clonally expanded than equally common others.

Regarding this clone: Its antigen is as yet unknown.

Material: PBMCs. The clonotype was recovered from a woman in her thirties or forties in good health and CMV-seropositive.

For the CDR3, the DNA is TGTGCCAGCAGCGCTAGCGCGGTGCAGGGGGAACTTCAGTTCTTC. It codes for CASSASAVQGELQFF. This rearrangement joins TRBV9 to TRBJ2-1; possible D gene TRBD1, 7 bases. The CDR3 covers 15 residues. CDR1 and CDR2 (germline): SGDLS, YYNGEE. V lost 3 bases and J lost 13, with 23 bases in between.